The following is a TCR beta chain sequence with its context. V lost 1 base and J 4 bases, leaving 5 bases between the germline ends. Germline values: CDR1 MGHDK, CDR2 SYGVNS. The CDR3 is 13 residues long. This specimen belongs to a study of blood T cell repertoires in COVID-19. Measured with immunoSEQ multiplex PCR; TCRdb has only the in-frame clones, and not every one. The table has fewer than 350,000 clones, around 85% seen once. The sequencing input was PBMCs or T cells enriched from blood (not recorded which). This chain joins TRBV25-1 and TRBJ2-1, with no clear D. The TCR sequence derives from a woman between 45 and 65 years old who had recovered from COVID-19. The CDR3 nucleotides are TGTGCCAGCAGTGAATCGAGATACAATGAGCAGTTCTTC. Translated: CASSESRYNEQFF.